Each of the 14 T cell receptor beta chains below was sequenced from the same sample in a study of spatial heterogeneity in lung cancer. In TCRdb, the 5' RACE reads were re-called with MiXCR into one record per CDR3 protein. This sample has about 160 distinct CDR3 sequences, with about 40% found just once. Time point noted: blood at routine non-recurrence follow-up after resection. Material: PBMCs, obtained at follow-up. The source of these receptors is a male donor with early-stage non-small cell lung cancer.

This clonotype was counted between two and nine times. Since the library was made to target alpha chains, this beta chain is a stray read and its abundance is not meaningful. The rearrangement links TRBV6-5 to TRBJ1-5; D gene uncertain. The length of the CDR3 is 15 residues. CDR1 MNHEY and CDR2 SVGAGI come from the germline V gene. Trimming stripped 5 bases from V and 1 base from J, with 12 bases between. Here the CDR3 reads CASSTDMTSNQPQHF. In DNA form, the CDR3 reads TGTGCCAGCAGTACCGACATGACAAGCAATCAGCCCCAGCATTTT.

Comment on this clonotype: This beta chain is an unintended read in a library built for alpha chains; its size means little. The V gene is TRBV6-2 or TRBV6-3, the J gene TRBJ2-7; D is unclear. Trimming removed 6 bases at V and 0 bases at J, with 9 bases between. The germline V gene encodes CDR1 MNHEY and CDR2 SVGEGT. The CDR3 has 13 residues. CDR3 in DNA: TGTGCCAGCAGGGAGAGTGACTCCTACGAGCAGTACTTC. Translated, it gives CASRESDSYEQYF.

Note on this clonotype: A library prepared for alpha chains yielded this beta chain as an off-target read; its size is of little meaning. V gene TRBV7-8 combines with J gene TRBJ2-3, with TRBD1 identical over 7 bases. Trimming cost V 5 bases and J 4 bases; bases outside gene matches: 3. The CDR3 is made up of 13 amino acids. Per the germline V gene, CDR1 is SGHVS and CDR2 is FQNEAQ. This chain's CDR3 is CASSAQGADTQYF. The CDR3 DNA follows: TGTGCCAGCAGCGCTCAGGGGGCAGATACGCAGTATTTT.

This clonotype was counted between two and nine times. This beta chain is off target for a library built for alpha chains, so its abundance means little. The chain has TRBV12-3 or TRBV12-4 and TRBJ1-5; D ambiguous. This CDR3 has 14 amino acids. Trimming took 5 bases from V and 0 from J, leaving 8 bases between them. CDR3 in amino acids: CASSINYSNQPQHF. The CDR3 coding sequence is TGTGCCAGCAGTATAAATTATAGCAATCAGCCCCAGCATTTT.

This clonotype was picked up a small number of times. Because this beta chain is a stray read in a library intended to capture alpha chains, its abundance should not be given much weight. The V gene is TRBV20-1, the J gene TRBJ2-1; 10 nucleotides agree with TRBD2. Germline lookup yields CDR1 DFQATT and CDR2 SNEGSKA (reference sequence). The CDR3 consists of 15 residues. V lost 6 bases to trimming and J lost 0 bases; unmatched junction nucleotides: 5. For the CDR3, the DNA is TGCAGTGCCGTAGCGGGGGGCTCCTCCTACAATGAGCAGTTCTTC. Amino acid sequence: CSAVAGGSSYNEQFF.

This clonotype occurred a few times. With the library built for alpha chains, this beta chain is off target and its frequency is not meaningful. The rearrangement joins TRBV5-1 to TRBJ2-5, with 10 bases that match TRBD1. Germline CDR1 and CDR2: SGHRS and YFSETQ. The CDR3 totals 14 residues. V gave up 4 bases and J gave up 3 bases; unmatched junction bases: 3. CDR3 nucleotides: TGCGCCAGCAGCCTGACAGGGGGCGAAGAGACCCAGTACTTC. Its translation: CASSLTGGEETQYF.

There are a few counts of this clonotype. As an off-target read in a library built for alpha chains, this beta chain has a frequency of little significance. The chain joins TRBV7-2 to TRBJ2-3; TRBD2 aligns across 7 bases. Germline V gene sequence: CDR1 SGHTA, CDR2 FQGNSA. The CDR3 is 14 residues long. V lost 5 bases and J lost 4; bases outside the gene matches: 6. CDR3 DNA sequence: TGTGCCAGCAGCCAAATGACTAGCTCAGATACGCAGTATTTT. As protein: CASSQMTSSDTQYF.

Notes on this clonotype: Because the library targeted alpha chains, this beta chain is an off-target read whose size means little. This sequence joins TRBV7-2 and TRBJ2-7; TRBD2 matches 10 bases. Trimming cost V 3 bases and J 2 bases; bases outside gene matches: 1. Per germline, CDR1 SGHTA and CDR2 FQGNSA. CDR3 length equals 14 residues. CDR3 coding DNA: TGTGCCAGCAGCTTTACTAGCGGGACCTACGAGCAGTACTTC. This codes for CASSFTSGTYEQYF.

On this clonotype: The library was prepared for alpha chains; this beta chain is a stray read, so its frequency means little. The DNA of the CDR3 is TGTGCCAGCAGTCACGTGGATCAGGGACAAGAGACCCAGTACTTC. Its protein is CASSHVDQGQETQYF. The chain recombines TRBV28 with TRBJ2-5; D is perhaps TRBD1 (5 bases). Trimming took off 5 bases at V and 2 bases at J, with 15 bases between the two ends. The CDR3 covers 15 residues. Germline V lookup: CDR1 MDHEN, CDR2 SYDVKM.

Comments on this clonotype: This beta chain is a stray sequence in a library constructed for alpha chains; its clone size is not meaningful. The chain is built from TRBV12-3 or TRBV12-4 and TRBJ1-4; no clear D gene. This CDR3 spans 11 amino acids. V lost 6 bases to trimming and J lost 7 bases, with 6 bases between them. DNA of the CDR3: TGTGCCAGCAGCCAACTTGAAAAACTGTTTTTT. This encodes CASSQLEKLFF.

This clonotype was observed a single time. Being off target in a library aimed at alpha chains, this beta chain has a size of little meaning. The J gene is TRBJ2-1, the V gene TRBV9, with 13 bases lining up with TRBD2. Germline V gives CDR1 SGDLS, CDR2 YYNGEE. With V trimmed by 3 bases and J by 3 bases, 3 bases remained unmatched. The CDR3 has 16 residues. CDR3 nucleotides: TGTGCCAGCAGCGACGGACTAGCGGGGGACTACAATGAGCAGTTCTTC. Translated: CASSDGLAGDYNEQFF. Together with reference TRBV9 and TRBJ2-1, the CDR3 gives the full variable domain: DSGVTQTPKHLITATGQRVTLRCSPRSGDLSVYWYQQSLDQGLQFLIQYYNGEERAKGNILERFSAQQFPDLHSELNLSSLELGDSALYFCASSDGLAGDYNEQFFGPGTRLTVL.

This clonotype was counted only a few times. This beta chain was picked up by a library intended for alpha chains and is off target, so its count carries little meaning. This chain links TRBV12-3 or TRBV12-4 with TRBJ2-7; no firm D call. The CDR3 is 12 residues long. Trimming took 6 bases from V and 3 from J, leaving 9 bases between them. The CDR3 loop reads CASRPDGYEQYF. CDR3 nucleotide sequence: TGTGCCAGCAGACCCGACGGCTACGAGCAGTACTTC.

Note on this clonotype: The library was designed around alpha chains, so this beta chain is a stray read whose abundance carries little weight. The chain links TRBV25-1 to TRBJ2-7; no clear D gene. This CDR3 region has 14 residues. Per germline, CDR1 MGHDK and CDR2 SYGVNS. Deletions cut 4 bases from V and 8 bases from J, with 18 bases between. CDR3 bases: TGTGCCAGCAGTGCCGGCGCCTCCAGACCGCAGCAGTACTTC. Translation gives CASSAGASRPQQYF.

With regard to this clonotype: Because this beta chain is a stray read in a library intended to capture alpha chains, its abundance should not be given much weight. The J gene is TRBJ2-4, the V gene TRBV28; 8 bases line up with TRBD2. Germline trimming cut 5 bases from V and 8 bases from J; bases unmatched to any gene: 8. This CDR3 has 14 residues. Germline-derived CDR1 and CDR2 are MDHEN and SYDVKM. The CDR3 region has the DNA TGTGCCAGCAGTCCAGAGCGGGAGTGGTACATTCAGTACTTC. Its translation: CASSPEREWYIQYF.